This T cell receptor (beta chain) appears in the sequencing data of a study of spatial heterogeneity in lung cancer. In TCRdb, the 5' RACE reads were re-called with MiXCR into one record per CDR3 protein. The sample yields about 15,000 distinct CDR3 sequences, 7.9% seen once. Time point reported: sample taken at primary tumor resection. No cells were sorted before sequencing. The whole RNA sequenced was extracted from tumor, nontumor lung or frozen PBMC. The donor group consisted of roughly 70 patients who had untreated, early-stage non-small cell lung cancer. Ten or more counts support this clonotype. The J segment lost 5 bases and the V segment lost 4 bases, leaving 12 bases of the junction unmatched. The CDR3 spans 15 residues. Germline V gives CDR1 SGHRS, CDR2 YFSETQ.

The rearrangement links TRBV5-1 to TRBJ2-7, with 7 bases matching TRBD1. Sequencing was performed on PBMCs, taken at surgery. The TCR originated in a female donor with early-stage non-small cell lung cancer. CDR3 nucleotide sequence: TGCGCCAGCAGCCGCAACAGGGGAAGTGCGGACGAGCAGTACTTC. Protein sequence: CASSRNRGSADEQYF.